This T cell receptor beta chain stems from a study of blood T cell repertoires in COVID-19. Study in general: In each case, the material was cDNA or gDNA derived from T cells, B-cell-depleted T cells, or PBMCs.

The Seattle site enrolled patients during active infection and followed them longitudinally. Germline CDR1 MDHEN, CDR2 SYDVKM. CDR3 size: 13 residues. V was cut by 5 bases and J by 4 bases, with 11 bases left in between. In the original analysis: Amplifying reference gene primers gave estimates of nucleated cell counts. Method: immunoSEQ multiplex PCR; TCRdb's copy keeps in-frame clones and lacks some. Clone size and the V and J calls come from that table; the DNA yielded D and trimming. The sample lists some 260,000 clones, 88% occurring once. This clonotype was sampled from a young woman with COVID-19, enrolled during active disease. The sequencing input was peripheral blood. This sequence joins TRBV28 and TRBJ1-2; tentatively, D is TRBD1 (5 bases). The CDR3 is CASSVQGSYGYTF. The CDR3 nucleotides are TGTGCCAGCAGTGTTCAGGGCTCCTATGGCTACACCTTC.